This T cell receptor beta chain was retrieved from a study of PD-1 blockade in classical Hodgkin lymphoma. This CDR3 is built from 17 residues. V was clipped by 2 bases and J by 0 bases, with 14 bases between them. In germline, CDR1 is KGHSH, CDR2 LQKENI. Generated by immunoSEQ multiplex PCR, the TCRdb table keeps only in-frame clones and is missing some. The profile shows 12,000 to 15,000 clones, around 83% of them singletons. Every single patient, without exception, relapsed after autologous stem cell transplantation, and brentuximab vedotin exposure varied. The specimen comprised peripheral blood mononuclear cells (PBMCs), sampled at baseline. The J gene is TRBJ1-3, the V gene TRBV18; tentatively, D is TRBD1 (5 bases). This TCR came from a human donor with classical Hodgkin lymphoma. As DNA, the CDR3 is TGTGCCAGCTCACCAAATATCGCAGGGAGCTCTGGAAACACCATATATTTT. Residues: CASSPNIAGSSGNTIYF.